This T cell receptor (beta chain) was observed in a study of OX40 agonist ivuxolimab in advanced cancers. With respect to the entire study: Ivuxolimab, which targeted the costimulatory receptor OX40 (CD134), was an agonistic, fully human IgG2 monoclonal antibody. Intravenous ivuxolimab was administered to patients every 2 weeks at six dose levels: 0.01, 0.1, 0.3, 1.5, 3 and 10 mg/kg. Among the roughly 52 dose-escalation patients, around 19 had hepatocellular carcinoma, some 15 melanoma, 9 renal cell carcinoma and 9 head and neck cancer. The dose-escalation cohort was 82.7% male with a mean age of about 65 years, ranging from roughly 23 to 79. Prior anti-PD-1, anti-PD-L1 or anti-CTLA-4 therapy was permitted, and checkpoint inhibitors had been received by roughly 40% of dose-escalation patients. Partial responses occurred in three dose-escalation patients: two with cutaneous melanoma and one with hepatocellular carcinoma. Peripheral TCRbeta sequencing was intended to test whether TCR sequence diversity was altered and clonal T-cell expansion was caused by ivuxolimab. The paper reports the monotherapy dose-escalation portion (N of about 47 patients) of the phase I ivuxolimab trial. Overall study results and their limits: The antigen specificity of the clonally expanded peripheral T cells was not determined. In the 0.1-3.0 mg/kg groups, partial responders had among the lowest normalized peripheral clonal expansion, particularly in CD8+ T cells. After ivuxolimab, more expanded clones were found on average in CD8+ T cells than in CD4+ T cells. Clonal expansion of both CD4+ and CD8+ blood T cells was observed from baseline to week 6 at doses 0.1 to 3.0 mg/kg. Low levels of normalized T-cell clonal expansion were also seen in some patients who did not respond.

Patients with a history of autoimmune disease or receiving systemic immunosuppression were excluded from the trial. Peripheral blood for TCR sequencing was collected from all dose cohorts at baseline, on cycle 4 day 1, and on cycle 7 day 1. The samples were drawn from a first-in-human, open-label, multicenter phase I dose-escalation trial of ivuxolimab. Adults with locally advanced or metastatic head and neck squamous cell, hepatocellular, melanoma or renal cell carcinoma were enrolled in the trial. Before TCR sequencing, CD4+ T cells and CD8+ T cells from peripheral blood were sorted into separate populations. With regard to this clone: Its antigen has not been determined. No clone much larger than this one lies a single base away; base qualities are absent.

Reading from cysteine to phenylalanine, the CDR3 counts 14 amino acids. Of the read, only the CDR3 DNA is kept; its 42 bases are in frame from base 1. Trimming removed 5 bases from V and 11 bases from J; the gene matches leave 11 bases unexplained. CDR1 and CDR2, looked up from the germline V gene (reference sequence), are LNHDA and SQIVND. Genomic DNA was extracted from sorted cells for sequencing of the TCRbeta CDR3 region. TCRbeta CDR3 regions were sequenced using the immunoSEQ Assay. TCRdb limited this immuneACCESS table to in-frame rearrangements with V and J called. A share of clones is missing; checked studies link under half to unresolved V genes, and the rest is unexplained. The sample includes over 55,000 clones, with 75% to 90% observed a single time. More than 1.5% of the sample belongs to the ten largest clones.

The chain joins TRBV19 to TRBJ2-1; TRBD2 agrees with 8 junctional bases. The specimen was CD4+ or CD8+ T cells sorted from blood, collected in a trial of the OX40 agonist ivuxolimab. This TCR was sampled from an adult with an advanced solid tumor such as melanoma, head and neck, liver or kidney cancer. The bases are TGTGCCAGTAGTTCCCAACGGGCGGGAGGAAAGCAGTTCTTC. This gives the protein CASSSQRAGGKQFF.